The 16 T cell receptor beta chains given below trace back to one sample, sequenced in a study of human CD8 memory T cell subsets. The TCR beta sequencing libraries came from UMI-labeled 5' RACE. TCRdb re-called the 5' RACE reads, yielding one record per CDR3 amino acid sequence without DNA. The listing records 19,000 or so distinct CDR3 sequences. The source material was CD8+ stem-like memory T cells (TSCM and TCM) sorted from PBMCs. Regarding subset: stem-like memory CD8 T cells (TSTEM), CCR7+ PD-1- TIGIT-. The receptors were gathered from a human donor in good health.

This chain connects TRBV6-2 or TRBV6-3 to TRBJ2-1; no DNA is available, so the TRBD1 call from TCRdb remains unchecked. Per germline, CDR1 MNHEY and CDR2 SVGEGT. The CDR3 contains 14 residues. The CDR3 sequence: CASGQEDVPHLQFF.

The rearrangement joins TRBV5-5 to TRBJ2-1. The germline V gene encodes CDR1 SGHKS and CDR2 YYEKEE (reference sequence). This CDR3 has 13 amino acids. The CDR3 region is CASSLVVYNEQFF.

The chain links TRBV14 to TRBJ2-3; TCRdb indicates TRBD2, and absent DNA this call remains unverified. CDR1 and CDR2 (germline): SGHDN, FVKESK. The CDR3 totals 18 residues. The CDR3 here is CASSQDHYSGSSTDTQYF.

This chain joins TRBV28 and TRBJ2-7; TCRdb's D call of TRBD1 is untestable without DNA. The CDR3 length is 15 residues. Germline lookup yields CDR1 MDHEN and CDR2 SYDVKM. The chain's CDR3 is CASSFTGVGSYEQYF. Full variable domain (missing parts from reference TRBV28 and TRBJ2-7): DVKVTQSSRYLVKRTGEKVFLECVQDMDHENMFWYRQDPGLGLRLIYFSYDVKMKEKGDIPEGYSVSREKKERFSLILESASTNQTSMYLCASSFTGVGSYEQYFGPGTRLTVT.

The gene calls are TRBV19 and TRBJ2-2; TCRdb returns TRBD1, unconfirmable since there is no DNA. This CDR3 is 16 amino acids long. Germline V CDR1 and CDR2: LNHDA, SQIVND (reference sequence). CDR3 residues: CASSIVWDTNTGELFF.

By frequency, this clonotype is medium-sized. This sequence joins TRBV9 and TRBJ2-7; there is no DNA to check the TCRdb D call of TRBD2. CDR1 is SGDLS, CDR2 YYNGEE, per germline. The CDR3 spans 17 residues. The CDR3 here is CASSGLAGGSSSYEQYF.

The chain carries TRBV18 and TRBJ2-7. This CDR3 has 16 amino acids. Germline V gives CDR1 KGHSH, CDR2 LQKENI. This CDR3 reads CASSPPGQVFSYEQYF.

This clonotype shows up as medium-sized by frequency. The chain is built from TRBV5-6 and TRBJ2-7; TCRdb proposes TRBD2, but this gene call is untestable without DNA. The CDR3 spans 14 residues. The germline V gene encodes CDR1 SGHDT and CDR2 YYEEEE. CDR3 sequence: CASSLTASGNEQYF.

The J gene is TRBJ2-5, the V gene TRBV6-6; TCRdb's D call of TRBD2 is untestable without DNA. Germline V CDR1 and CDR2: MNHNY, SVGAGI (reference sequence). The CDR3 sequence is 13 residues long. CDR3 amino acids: CASSRLAVQTQYF.

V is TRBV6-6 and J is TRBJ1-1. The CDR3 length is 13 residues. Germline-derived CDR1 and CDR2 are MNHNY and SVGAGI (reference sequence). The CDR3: CASGGGRETEAFF.

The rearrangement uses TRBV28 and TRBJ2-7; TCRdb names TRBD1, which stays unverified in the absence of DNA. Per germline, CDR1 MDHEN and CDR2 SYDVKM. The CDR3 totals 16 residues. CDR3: CASSFGTWGLHHEQYF.

The chain's CDR3 is CASSPSRGSGYSPLHF. The chain recombines TRBV27 with TRBJ1-6; TCRdb picks TRBD1, but there is no DNA to check that call. CDR3 length: 16 amino acids. Germline V CDR1 and CDR2: MNHEY, SMNVEV (reference sequence).

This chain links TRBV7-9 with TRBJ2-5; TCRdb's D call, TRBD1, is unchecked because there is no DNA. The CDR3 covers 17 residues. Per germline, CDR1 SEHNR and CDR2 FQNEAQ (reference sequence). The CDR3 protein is CASSYRPGTGDVETQYF.

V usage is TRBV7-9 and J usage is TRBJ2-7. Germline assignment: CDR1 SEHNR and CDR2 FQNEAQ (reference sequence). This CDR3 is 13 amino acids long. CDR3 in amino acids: CASSQTWDYEQYF.

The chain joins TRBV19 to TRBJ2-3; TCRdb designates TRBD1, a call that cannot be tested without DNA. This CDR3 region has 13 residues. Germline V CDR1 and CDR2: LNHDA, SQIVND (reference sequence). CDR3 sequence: CASGQFPRDTQYF. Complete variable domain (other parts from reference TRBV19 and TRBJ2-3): DGGITQSPKYLFRKEGQNVTLSCEQNLNHDAMYWYRQDPGQGLRLIYYSQIVNDFQKGDIAEGYSVSREKKESFPLTVTSAQKNPTAFYLCASGQFPRDTQYFGPGTRLTVL.

The CDR3 sequence: CASSLLGGTANYGYTF. V gene TRBV28 combines with J gene TRBJ1-2; TCRdb's D call, TRBD1, is unchecked because there is no DNA. The CDR3 has 16 amino acids. Looked up from germline, CDR1 is MDHEN and CDR2 is SYDVKM.